A single T cell receptor beta chain is shown here with its context. CDR3 length: 14 residues. The V end lost 7 bases, the J end lost 4 bases, and 13 bases lay between the germline ends. Germline assignment: CDR1 SNHLY and CDR2 FYNNEI. TCRdb's table, derived via immunoSEQ multiplex PCR, lists solely in-frame clones and lacks some. The sample records 150,000 to 200,000 clones, about four fifths being singletons. These data belong to a study of blood T cell repertoires in COVID-19. The rearrangement uses TRBV2 and TRBJ1-4; D possibly corresponds to TRBD1 (6 bases). The source is a woman between 40 and 55 years old with COVID-19, enrolled during active disease. Sequenced input: peripheral blood. The CDR3 spells CASTLDSINEKLFF. As DNA, the CDR3 is TGTGCCAGCACCCTGGACAGCATTAATGAAAAACTGTTTTTT.